This T cell receptor (beta chain) originates from a study of blood T cells in healthy people across ages. This clonotype was picked up a small number of times. The antigen remains unidentified. Being one base from a much bigger clone, this may be a read error. Findings and caveats of the study: Investigators treated diversity estimates from one million T cells as underestimates.

The germline CDR1 and CDR2 sequences are LGHDT and YNNKEL (reference sequence). The CDR3 sequence is 14 residues long. The V and J ends lost 3 bases and 2 bases, in that order; junction bases with no gene match: 2. A sample-barcoded 5' primer and a J-beta primer mix were used in a second PCR of roughly 6 to 11 cycles. Each sample yielded at least 3 million CDR3-containing paired-end reads. TCRdb itself ran the 5' RACE reads through MiXCR, one entry per CDR3 protein. Of 1,300,000 or so distinct CDR3 sequences in the sample, roughly 59% were seen once. The source of this sequence is a man aged 18 to 30 in good health. Material: blood. V usage is TRBV3-1 and J usage is TRBJ2-7, with 9 bases matching TRBD1. For the CDR3, the DNA is TGTGCCAGCAGCCACGGGACAGGGACCTACGAGCAGTACTTC. The encoded protein is CASSHGTGTYEQYF.